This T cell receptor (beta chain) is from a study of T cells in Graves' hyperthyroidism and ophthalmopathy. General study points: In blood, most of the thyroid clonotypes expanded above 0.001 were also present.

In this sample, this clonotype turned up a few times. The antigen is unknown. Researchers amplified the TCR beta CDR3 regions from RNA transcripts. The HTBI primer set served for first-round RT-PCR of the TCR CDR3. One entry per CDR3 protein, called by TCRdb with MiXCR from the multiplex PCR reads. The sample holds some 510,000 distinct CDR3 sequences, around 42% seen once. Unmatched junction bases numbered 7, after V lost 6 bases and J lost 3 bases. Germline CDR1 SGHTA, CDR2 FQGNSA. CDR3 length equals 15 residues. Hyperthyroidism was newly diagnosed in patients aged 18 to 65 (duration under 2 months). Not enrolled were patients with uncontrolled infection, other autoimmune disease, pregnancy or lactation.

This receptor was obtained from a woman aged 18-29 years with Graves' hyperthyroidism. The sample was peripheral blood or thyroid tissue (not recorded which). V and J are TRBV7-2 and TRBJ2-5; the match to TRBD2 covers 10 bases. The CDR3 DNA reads TGTGCCAGCAGTTCCCTTAGCGGGAGGAAAGAGACCCAGTACTTC. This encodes CASSSLSGRKETQYF.